The clone carrying this TCR beta chain was seen many times. Each hyperthyroidism patient was newly diagnosed, with under 2 months' duration, and aged 18 to 65. The study amplified TCR beta CDR3 regions using RNA transcripts. An initial RT-PCR round employing HTBI primers preceded a second-round multiplex PCR. One entry per CDR3 protein, called by TCRdb with MiXCR from the multiplex PCR reads. The table includes about 620,000 distinct CDR3 sequences, 22% detected once. This record comes from a study of Graves' ophthalmopathy and Graves' hyperthyroidism. Between the trimmed V and J ends, which lost 5 bases and 5 bases, there was a span of 18 bases. The CDR3 contains 15 residues. Germline loops: CDR1 SGHTA, CDR2 FQGTGA.

The rearrangement uses TRBV7-3 and TRBJ2-5; a weak D match, TRBD2 (6 bases). Specimen: peripheral blood. The sequence derives from a woman under 30 with stable Graves' hyperthyroidism. Some clones in this sample may be carry-over from other donors' samples. CDR3 in amino acids: CASSPGSGTGETQYF. The CDR3 bases are TGTGCCAGCAGCCCCGGGAGTGGGACGGGTGAGACCCAGTACTTC.